These 10 T cell receptor beta chains originate from one sample sequenced in a study of blood T cell repertoires in COVID-19. The assay was immunoSEQ multiplex PCR, and TCRdb's table has in-frame clones only and misses some. The sample includes 35,000 to 45,000 clones, 70% to 90% of them seen just once. Sequencing was done on a sample of peripheral blood. The receptors were sampled from a human donor in a cohort sampled during active COVID-19.

The genes are TRBV19 and TRBJ1-3; D is uncertain. The CDR3 is made up of 16 amino acids. V was trimmed by 5 bases and J by 0 bases, leaving 14 bases between them. CDR1 and CDR2 (germline): LNHDA, SQIVND (reference sequence). The CDR3 is CASSFPLGGSGNTIYF. The CDR3, as DNA: TGTGCCAGTAGTTTTCCCCTTGGAGGCTCTGGAAACACCATATATTTT.

J is TRBJ2-5 and V is TRBV24-1; tentative D call: TRBD1 (6 bases). The CDR3 has 14 amino acids. V lost 3 bases and J 4 bases, leaving 11 bases between the germline ends. Germline CDR1 KGHDR, CDR2 SFDVKD. The CDR3 is CATSDSTGTETQYF. CDR3 DNA sequence: TGTGCCACCAGTGATAGCACAGGGACAGAGACCCAGTACTTC.

The chain combines TRBV5-5 with TRBJ1-2, with 9 bases fitting TRBD1. The J segment lost 4 bases and the V segment lost 2 bases, leaving 9 bases of the junction unmatched. There are 16 residues in the CDR3. CDR1 SGHKS and CDR2 YYEKEE come from the germline V gene (reference sequence). Here the CDR3 reads CASSFGTGSLIYGYTF. The CDR3 nucleotides are TGTGCCAGCAGCTTCGGGACAGGGTCCTTAATCTATGGCTACACCTTC.

This chain links TRBV6-2 or TRBV6-3 with TRBJ1-5; 7 bases map to TRBD1. Trimming cost V 5 bases and J 6 bases; bases outside gene matches: 4. The CDR3 is 13 residues long. Germline V gene lookup returns CDR1 MNHEY and CDR2 SVGEGT. CDR3 in amino acids: CASSRDSVQPQHF. CDR3 sequence (DNA): TGTGCCAGCAGTCGGGACAGTGTTCAGCCCCAGCATTTT.

This clone was seen a single time. This chain uses TRBV5-6 with TRBJ2-5, with a weak D call TRBD1 (5 bases). CDR1 SGHDT and CDR2 YYEEEE come from the germline V gene. The CDR3 sequence is 14 residues long. The germline V and J ends were trimmed by 2 bases and 2 bases, with 10 bases remaining between them. The CDR3 reads CASSFWTYQETQYF. CDR3 DNA: TGTGCCAGCAGCTTTTGGACATATCAAGAGACCCAGTACTTC.

The CDR3 DNA reads as TGTGCCAGCAGCCCCCTGGGGGCCCAAAGTCAAGAGACCCAGTACTTC. This encodes CASSPLGAQSQETQYF. The rearrangement joins TRBV11-2 to TRBJ2-5, with a weak D call TRBD1 (6 bases). V was shortened by 5 bases and J by 2 bases, with 18 bases between the two germline ends. This CDR3 contains 16 residues. Germline values: CDR1 SGHAT, CDR2 FQNNGV.

J is TRBJ1-3 and V is TRBV7-9, with a weak D call TRBD1 (6 bases). Germline loops: CDR1 SEHNR, CDR2 FQNEAQ (reference sequence). The CDR3 has 17 residues. V lost 3 bases and J lost 0, with 15 bases in between. CDR3 region: CASSLGAGLSSGNTIYF. DNA for the CDR3: TGTGCCAGCAGCTTGGGGGCAGGCCTTAGCTCTGGAAACACCATATATTTT.

With regard to this clone: The junction differs from germline at one of its ends, possibly a read error. The rearrangement joins TRBV6-5 to TRBJ1-5; D call uncertain. Germline V CDR1 and CDR2: MNHEY, SVGAGI. The CDR3 spans 11 residues. CDR3 sequence (DNA): TGTACCAGCAGCCTAAAGCAGCCCCAGCATTTT. Protein: CTSSLKQPQHF.

The chain employs TRBV11-2 and TRBJ2-7, with TRBD2 as a possible D gene (6 bases). Trimming removed 0 bases at V and 3 bases at J, with 12 bases between. This CDR3 has 15 amino acids. Germline V lookup: CDR1 SGHAT, CDR2 FQNNGV. This CDR3 is CASSLEVGAGYEQYF. The CDR3 DNA is TGTGCCAGCAGCTTAGAGGTGGGAGCGGGCTACGAGCAGTACTTC.

The rearrangement uses TRBV19 and TRBJ2-5; perhaps TRBD1 as D (7 bases). Germline V gene data show CDR1 as LNHDA and CDR2 as SQIVND (reference sequence). The CDR3 totals 14 residues. Trimming removed 3 bases from V and 2 bases from J, with 10 bases in between. This CDR3 reads CASSIAGGQETQYF. DNA for the CDR3: TGTGCCAGTAGTATTGCAGGGGGGCAAGAGACCCAGTACTTC. The entire variable domain, with the rest obtained from reference TRBV19 and TRBJ2-5, is as follows: DGGITQSPKYLFRKEGQNVTLSCEQNLNHDAMYWYRQDPGQGLRLIYYSQIVNDFQKGDIAEGYSVSREKKESFPLTVTSAQKNPTAFYLCASSIAGGQETQYFGPGTRLLVL.